Following are 20 T cell receptor beta chains from one sample sequenced in a study of CD8 T cells in ankylosing spondylitis. TCRdb re-called the 5' RACE reads through MiXCR, storing one row per CDR3 protein. The sample lists 250,000 to 350,000 distinct CDR3 sequences; 15% to 20% were seen once. The sequencing input was blood, either unsorted or a sorted T cell fraction (not recorded which). Receptor source: a male donor with ankylosing spondylitis or in good health (not recorded which).

V and J are TRBV10-3 and TRBJ2-1; 13 nucleotides match TRBD2. V was pared by 6 bases and J by 1 base, with 6 bases of the junction left unmatched. Germline CDR1 ENHRY, CDR2 SYGVKD. The CDR3 has 17 amino acids. As DNA, the CDR3 is TGTGCCATCAGCCGGACTAGCGGGGGTGAATCCTACAATGAGCAGTTCTTC. It encodes CAISRTSGGESYNEQFF.

This clonotype was counted between two and nine times. V and J are TRBV10-3 and TRBJ2-4; no definite D call. In germline, CDR1 is ENHRY, CDR2 SYGVKD. V was pared by 0 bases and J by 8 bases, with 8 bases between. CDR3 length equals 13 residues. The CDR3 sequence: CAISESDRDIQYF. The CDR3 DNA reads TGTGCCATCAGTGAGTCGGATCGGGACATTCAGTACTTC.

V is TRBV7-9 and J is TRBJ2-2; D is unclear. Germline loops: CDR1 SEHNR, CDR2 FQNEAQ (reference sequence). The V gene lost 4 bases and the J gene lost 6 bases, with 6 bases spanning the gap. There are 12 residues in the CDR3. The CDR3 loop is CASSSAAGELFF. The CDR3 region has the DNA TGTGCCAGCAGCTCGGCGGCCGGGGAGCTGTTTTTT. The entire variable domain, with the rest obtained from reference TRBV7-9 and TRBJ2-2, is as follows: DTGVSQNPRHKITKRGQNVTFRCDPISEHNRLYWYRQTLGQGPEFLTYFQNEAQLEKSRLLSDRFSAERPKGSFSTLEIQRTEQGDSAMYLCASSSAAGELFFGEGSRLTVL.

The CDR3 reads CSARARQLNTEAFF. CDR3 in DNA: TGCAGTGCTAGGGCCAGACAGTTGAACACTGAAGCTTTCTTT. The rearrangement joins TRBV20-1 to TRBJ1-1; tentatively, D is TRBD1 (5 bases). CDR1 is DFQATT, CDR2 SNEGSKA, per germline (reference sequence). CDR3 length equals 14 residues. Trimming removed 3 bases at V and 0 bases at J, with 11 bases between.

This clonotype has more than one count but fewer than ten. CDR3 region: CASSKVMCTAYEQYV. The CDR3 nucleotides read TGTGCCAGCAGCAAAGTAATGTGTACAGCGTACGAGCAGTACGTC. The chain couples TRBV21-1 to TRBJ2-7. TRBV21-1 is shown as a pseudogene. There are 15 residues in the CDR3.

This clonotype came up many times. This sequence joins TRBV5-1 and TRBJ1-1; no reliable D call. CDR3 length: 14 residues. V dropped 2 bases and J dropped 3 bases, with 11 bases sitting between them. Germline loops: CDR1 SGHRS, CDR2 YFSETQ. The CDR3 protein is CASSLGITHTEAFF. CDR3 nucleotides: TGCGCCAGCAGCTTAGGTATAACACACACTGAAGCTTTCTTT.

The table lists this clonotype with a few counts. J is TRBJ1-5 and V is TRBV20-1, with D possibly TRBD1 on 6 matching bases. This CDR3 is 14 amino acids long. Trimming stripped 3 bases from V and 4 bases from J, with 13 bases between. Germline lookup yields CDR1 DFQATT and CDR2 SNEGSKA (reference sequence). The CDR3 is CSARGRGINQPQHF. The CDR3 DNA reads TGCAGTGCTAGGGGCAGGGGAATAAATCAGCCCCAGCATTTT.

The chain combines TRBV12-3 or TRBV12-4 with TRBJ2-7; D might be TRBD1 or TRBD2, each matching 5 bases. The CDR3 is made up of 18 amino acids. V was clipped by 2 bases and J by 2 bases, with 22 bases between them. This CDR3 is CASSLPGDPQDWTYEQYV. The CDR3 DNA reads as TGTGCCAGCAGTTTACCCGGGGACCCCCAAGATTGGACCTACGAGCAGTACGTC.

This clonotype was recorded many times. The chain carries TRBV12-3 or TRBV12-4 and TRBJ2-3; D is ambiguous. V was pared by 3 bases and J by 2 bases, with 6 bases between. The CDR3 spans 13 residues. For the CDR3, the DNA is TGTGCCAGCAGTTTGAGGATCACAGATACGCAGTATTTT. It specifies CASSLRITDTQYF.

The rearrangement joins TRBV3-1 to TRBJ1-6; weak D call: TRBD1 (5 bases). Germline lookup yields CDR1 LGHDT and CDR2 YNNKEL (reference sequence). Trimming cost V 8 bases and J 6 bases, with 14 bases left between them. The CDR3 extends over 14 amino acids. In nucleotides, the CDR3 is TGTGCCAGCTCAAGGGGAGGGTCTAATTCACCCCTCCACTTT. Encoded protein: CASSRGGSNSPLHF. The full variable domain, in which reference TRBV3-1 and TRBJ1-6 provide the parts outside the CDR3, is DTAVSQTPKYLVTQMGNDKSIKCEQNLGHDTMYWYKQDSKKFLKIMFSYNNKELIINETVPNRFSPKSPDKAHLNLHINSLELGDSAVYFCASSRGGSNSPLHFGNGTRLTVT.

This clonotype was picked up one time. This sequence joins TRBV12-3 or TRBV12-4 and TRBJ1-1; D is undetermined. CDR3 length: 13 amino acids. V lost 2 bases, J lost 5 bases, and 9 bases lay in between. The CDR3 region is CASSLFEETEAFF. CDR3 DNA: TGTGCCAGCAGTTTATTTGAGGAAACTGAAGCTTTCTTT.

This clonotype was picked up many times. The CDR3: CASSSGTSTDTQYF. As DNA, the CDR3 is TGTGCCAGCAGTTCCGGGACTAGCACAGATACGCAGTATTTT. This chain uses TRBV7-3 with TRBJ2-3, with D possibly TRBD2 on 6 matching bases. This CDR3 is built from 14 residues. CDR1 is SGHTA, CDR2 FQGTGA, per germline. Deletions cut 6 bases from V and 0 bases from J, with 10 bases between.

This clonotype was observed a few times. The V and J genes are TRBV6-5 and TRBJ1-4; D gene uncertain. The CDR3 sequence is 12 residues long. From germline, CDR1 is MNHEY and CDR2 SVGAGI. The ends were cut back, 5 bases at V and 5 bases at J, with 6 bases in the middle. CDR3 sequence: CASSTRNEKLFF. The CDR3 DNA is TGTGCCAGCAGTACGAGGAATGAAAAACTGTTTTTT.

This clonotype was picked up many times. The chain employs TRBV9 and TRBJ2-5; D is uncertain. From germline, CDR1 is SGDLS and CDR2 YYNGEE. Trimming took 3 bases from V and 5 from J, leaving 8 bases between them. This CDR3 region has 12 residues. CDR3 sequence: CASSALGETQYF. The CDR3 DNA reads TGTGCCAGCAGCGCACTCGGGGAGACCCAGTACTTC.

V is TRBV7-3 and J is TRBJ2-2, with D possibly TRBD1 on 7 matching bases. V was cut by 5 bases and J by 4 bases, with 14 bases left in between. CDR3 size: 15 residues. The germline V gene encodes CDR1 SGHTA and CDR2 FQGTGA. CDR3 loop: CASSTPGGGTGELFF. CDR3 nucleotides: TGTGCCAGCAGCACCCCAGGGGGAGGCACCGGGGAGCTGTTTTTT.

This clonotype was detected only once. The rearrangement links TRBV21-1 to TRBJ2-1; TRBD2 reflects the table's D call only, with no check against the DNA. TRBV21-1 is labeled a pseudogene. This CDR3 comprises 17 residues. The CDR3 DNA follows: TGTGCCAGCAGCAAAGAGAGCGGGGGTGGCTCCTACAATGAGCAGTTCTTC. Translation gives CASSKESGGGSYNEQFF.

The V and J genes are TRBV12-3 or TRBV12-4 and TRBJ2-1; D unresolved. This CDR3 is built from 16 residues. The ends were cut back, 6 bases at V and 4 bases at J, with 19 bases in the middle. The CDR3, as DNA: TGTGCCAGCAGCAGCCAGATGGTCCGGACGTACAATGAGCAGTTCTTC. Amino acid sequence: CASSSQMVRTYNEQFF.

This clonotype was counted ten times or more. The chain links TRBV28 to TRBJ1-5; no clear D gene. CDR1 MDHEN and CDR2 SYDVKM come from the germline V gene. The V gene lost 7 bases and the J gene lost 7 bases, with 14 bases spanning the gap. The CDR3 is 13 amino acids. DNA for the CDR3: TGTGCCAGCACCGCGGGCCGGATACAGCCCCAGCATTTT. Amino acid sequence: CASTAGRIQPQHF.

Here the CDR3 DNA reads TGCAGTGCTAGAGACGGGACTTATAGCAATCAGCCCCAGCATTTT. Translating gives CSARDGTYSNQPQHF. The V and J genes are TRBV20-1 and TRBJ1-5, with D possibly matching TRBD1 (5 bases). The CDR3 is 15 amino acids. Per germline, CDR1 DFQATT and CDR2 SNEGSKA (reference sequence). Trimming took off 0 bases at V and 0 bases at J, with 9 bases between the two ends.

This clonotype was detected many times. V usage is TRBV12-3 or TRBV12-4 and J usage is TRBJ2-1; D is perhaps TRBD2 (7 bases). V was pared by 0 bases and J by 6 bases, with 12 bases between. This CDR3 is 15 amino acids long. Here the CDR3 reads CASSLAGGPGNEQFF. In DNA, the CDR3 is TGTGCCAGCAGTTTAGCGGGGGGGCCTGGCAATGAGCAGTTCTTC.